This T cell receptor beta chain was identified in a study of identical twins. Study outcomes and limitations: Beta out-of-frame twin sharing showed a weaker excess. High-abundance cord blood beta clonotypes had fewer insertions; memory repertoires showed none.

Template switching added a universal primer site; cDNA carried unique molecular identifiers. One entry per CDR3 protein results from TCRdb running MiXCR on the 5' RACE reads. The sample lists some 1,700,000 distinct CDR3 sequences, under 35% occurring once. With regard to this clonotype: The antigen remains undetermined. The junction does not match germline at one end; this may be a read error.

The CDR3 runs to 14 residues. CDR1 is SNHLY and CDR2 is FYNNEI in the germline V gene. The V call is TRBV2, the J call TRBJ1-2; maybe TRBD1 (6 bases). The origin of this receptor is a newborn girl in good health. The sequencing sample was made of cord blood. CDR3 bases: TGTGCCAGCGGTGAAGCTCACGGGGGGCAAGGCTACACCTTC. Translation gives CASGEAHGGQGYTF.